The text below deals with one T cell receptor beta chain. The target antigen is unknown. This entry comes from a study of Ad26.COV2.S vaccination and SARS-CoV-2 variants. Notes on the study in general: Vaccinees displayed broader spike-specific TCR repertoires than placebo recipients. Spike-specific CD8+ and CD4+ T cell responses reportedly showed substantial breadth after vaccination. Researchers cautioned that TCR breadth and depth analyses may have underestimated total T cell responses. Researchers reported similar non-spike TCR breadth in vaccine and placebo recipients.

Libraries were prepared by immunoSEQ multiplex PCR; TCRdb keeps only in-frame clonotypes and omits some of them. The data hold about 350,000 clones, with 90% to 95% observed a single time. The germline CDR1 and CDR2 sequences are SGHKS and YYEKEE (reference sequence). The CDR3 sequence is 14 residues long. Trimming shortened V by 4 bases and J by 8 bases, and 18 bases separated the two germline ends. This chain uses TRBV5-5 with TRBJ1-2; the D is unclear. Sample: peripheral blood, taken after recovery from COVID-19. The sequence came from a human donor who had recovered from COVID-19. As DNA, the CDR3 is TGTGCCAGCAGCCGCACGACTGGGCTTGAGGGCTACACCTTC. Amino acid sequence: CASSRTTGLEGYTF.